Described below is a single TCR beta chain sequence and its context. The data are from a study of technical replicates of blood from a handful of donors. The CDR3 loop spans 15 amino acids. V lost 7 bases and J lost 7; bases outside the gene matches: 12. Per germline, CDR1 SGHRS and CDR2 YFSETQ. The protocol was immunoSEQ multiplex PCR, while the TCRdb copy is restricted to in-frame clones and leaves out a portion. The table lists 68,000 or so clones, around 91% of them singletons. This TCR was sampled from a human donor in good health. The sequencing input was T cells isolated from PBMCs. The chain carries TRBV5-1 and TRBJ2-1, with 9 nucleotides matching TRBD2. The DNA for the CDR3 is TGCGCCAGCGCCGGGGCGGGAGGGTTGGGGAATGAGCAGTTCTTC. Its translation: CASAGAGGLGNEQFF.